This T cell receptor (beta chain) stems from a study of cytotoxic CD8 clonotypes in ibrutinib-treated CLL. Overall study context: By median 68 months, approximately 12 had progressed and approximately 15 stayed remitted; responses had been 2 complete and roughly 25 partial.

Assay: immunoSEQ multiplex PCR; the TCRdb copy retains only in-frame clones and omits some. In the table there are roughly 160,000 clones, 70% to 85% of which are singletons. Regarding this clone: What it binds is not known.

V was pared by 6 bases and J by 4 bases, with 12 bases between. The germline CDR1 and CDR2 sequences are KGHSH and LQKENI. This CDR3 has 14 amino acids. Regarding the study as a whole: Baseline levels were approached again at progression, after clonality had risen at ibrutinib response. Baseline clonality, above age-matched healthy donor levels, tracked circulating CD8+ T-cell counts.

Sequenced here: PBMCs, sampled after 12 months of ibrutinib treatment. J is TRBJ1-4 and V is TRBV18, with D unclear. The receptor's source is a human donor with chronic lymphocytic leukemia. The CDR3 sequence: CASSPGSSNEKLFF. In DNA form, the CDR3 reads TGTGCCAGCTCCCCCGGGTCGAGTAATGAAAAACTGTTTTTT.